These T cell receptor beta chains were read from a single sample in a study of cytomegalovirus exposure and HLA in healthy donors. The repertoire was sequenced with immunoSEQ multiplex PCR; TCRdb's copy has only in-frame clones and lacks some. This sample has some 150,000 clones, with around four fifths found just once. Specimen: PBMCs. These receptors were taken from a woman between 50 and 59 years old in good health and CMV-seropositive. The CDR3 runs from the conserved cysteine through the conserved F or W. Fields, in order: clone size, V gene, D gene, J gene, CDR3 protein, CDR3 DNA. D genes are given only for firm matches. For some rows the clone size is stated as once, few or many, or as a class when expanded; others skip it.

clone size: .; V gene: TRBV14; D gene: .; J gene: TRBJ1-1; CDR3 protein: CASSLTGNTEAFF; CDR3 DNA: TGTGCCAGCAGCTTGACAGGGAACACTGAAGCTTTCTTT
clone size: once; V gene: TRBV7-9; D gene: .; J gene: TRBJ1-4; CDR3 protein: CASTDKNEKLFF; CDR3 DNA: TGTGCCAGCACCGACAAGAATGAAAAACTGTTTTTT
clone size: .; V gene: TRBV19; D gene: TRBD1; J gene: TRBJ1-5; CDR3 protein: CASNDRAVGQPQHF; CDR3 DNA: TGTGCCAGTAATGACAGGGCGGTAGGACAGCCCCAGCATTTT
clone size: .; V gene: TRBV5-1; D gene: .; J gene: TRBJ2-1; CDR3 protein: CASSLETVTGSNEQFF; CDR3 DNA: TGCGCCAGCAGCTTGGAGACGGTAACGGGGAGTAATGAGCAGTTCTTC
clone size: .; V gene: TRBV30; D gene: .; J gene: TRBJ2-3; CDR3 protein: CAWSRTITDTQYF; CDR3 DNA: TGTGCCTGGAGTAGAACAATCACAGATACGCAGTATTTT
clone size: .; V gene: TRBV6-6; D gene: .; J gene: TRBJ2-7; CDR3 protein: CASSYVDRSSYEQYF; CDR3 DNA: TGTGCCAGCAGTTACGTAGACAGGAGCTCCTACGAGCAGTACTTC
clone size: .; V gene: TRBV18; D gene: .; J gene: TRBJ1-3; CDR3 protein: CASSPRTVSGNTIYF; CDR3 DNA: TGTGCCAGCTCGCCCCGGACAGTCTCTGGAAACACCATATATTTT
clone size: .; V gene: TRBV5-1; D gene: TRBD2; J gene: TRBJ2-1; CDR3 protein: CASSRTSGSSYNEQFF; CDR3 DNA: TGCGCCAGCAGCCGGACTAGCGGGAGCTCCTACAATGAGCAGTTCTTC
clone size: .; V gene: TRBV27; D gene: TRBD2; J gene: TRBJ2-1; CDR3 protein: CASSPPISSGRAGDEQFF; CDR3 DNA: TGTGCCAGCAGTCCCCCTATCTCTAGCGGGAGGGCTGGGGATGAGCAGTTCTTC
clone size: .; V gene: TRBV12-5; D gene: .; J gene: TRBJ2-2; CDR3 protein: CASGQTRRGQNTGELFF; CDR3 DNA: TGTGCTAGTGGACAAACTCGCAGGGGCCAGAACACCGGGGAGCTGTTTTTT